One sample yielded the 4 T cell receptor beta chains listed below, sequenced in a study of cytomegalovirus exposure and HLA in healthy donors. The PCR contained 60 Vbeta and 13 Jbeta primers. Sequencing was performed with immunoSEQ multiplex PCR; in TCRdb, only in-frame clones are kept and a portion is missing. The table has 79,000 or so clones, over 60% seen once. The sequenced sample consisted of PBMCs. Receptors were obtained from a woman aged 40 to 49 in good health and CMV-seropositive.

This chain connects TRBV7-2 to TRBJ2-3; 8 positions agree with TRBD2. This CDR3 has 15 residues. The germline CDR1 and CDR2 sequences are SGHTA and FQGNSA. Germline trimming cut 5 bases from V and 2 bases from J; bases unmatched to any gene: 6. The CDR3 DNA follows: TGTGCCAGCAGCACAGCGGGGGTTTTCACAGATACGCAGTATTTT. This encodes CASSTAGVFTDTQYF.

This clone has just a few counts. CDR3 sequence reads: CASSGDGFRTDTQYF. The CDR3 DNA sequence: TGCGCCAGCAGCGGAGATGGGTTTCGCACAGATACGCAGTATTTT. The rearrangement uses TRBV5-1 and TRBJ2-3; D ambiguous. The CDR3 has 15 residues. CDR1 and CDR2 from the germline V gene are SGHRS and YFSETQ. Trimming removed 4 bases at V and 1 base at J, with 13 bases between.

In its sample, this clone was seen a few times. This sequence joins TRBV6-1 and TRBJ2-4; TRBD2 might be the D (6 bases). CDR3 length: 17 residues. Between the trimmed V and J ends, which lost 4 bases and 2 bases, there was a span of 18 bases. Germline CDR1 reads MNHNS; CDR2 reads SASEGT. The CDR3, as DNA: TGTGCCAGCAGTGGTACCCCCGGGACTTTTTCCAAAAACATTCAGTACTTC. Protein product: CASSGTPGTFSKNIQYF.

For the CDR3, the DNA is TGCGCCAGCAGCTTGGAGAGGGGCGGGGTAGTCGGCACTGAAGCTTTCTTT. Translation: CASSLERGGVVGTEAFF. The chain joins TRBV5-1 to TRBJ1-1; maybe TRBD1 (5 bases). The germline gives CDR1 SGHRS, CDR2 YFSETQ. Between the trimmed V and J ends, which lost 0 bases and 4 bases, there was a span of 19 bases. CDR3 length equals 17 residues.